Listed here are 2 T cell receptor beta chains from one sample, sequenced in a study of blood T cell repertoires in COVID-19. Profiling relied on immunoSEQ multiplex PCR, and the TCRdb table lists in-frame clones only, not all of them. The sample has roughly 250,000 clones; about 81% are singletons. Sequencing input: peripheral blood. The receptors shown here come from a woman in her fifties or sixties with active or convalescent COVID-19.

The chain uses TRBV5-6 and TRBJ2-7; 7 nucleotides match TRBD2. V gave up 0 bases and J gave up 2 bases; unmatched junction bases: 5. Germline V gives CDR1 SGHDT, CDR2 YYEEEE. This CDR3 region has 15 residues. The CDR3 reads CASSLGWGGAYEQYF. CDR3 sequence (DNA): TGTGCCAGCAGCTTGGGGTGGGGAGGGGCCTACGAGCAGTACTTC.

V gene TRBV18 combines with J gene TRBJ1-1, with a possible D match to TRBD1 (5 bases). The germline CDR1 and CDR2 sequences are KGHSH and LQKENI. Between the trimmed V and J ends, which lost 0 bases and 4 bases, there was a span of 12 bases. The CDR3 is 15 residues long. CDR3 DNA sequence: TGTGCCAGCTCACCACCGGCGGGGGGGGGCACTGAAGCTTTCTTT. Translated, it gives CASSPPAGGGTEAFF.